This T cell receptor (beta chain) was documented in a study of Graves' ophthalmopathy and Graves' hyperthyroidism. Study conclusions and caveats: Among thyroid clonotypes expanded above 0.001 frequency, most also appeared in blood.

This clonotype was counted a few times. Its antigen is undetermined. Beta-chain TCR CDR3 regions were amplified from RNA transcripts. First-round RT-PCR used HTBI primers; second-round multiplex PCR followed. TCRdb itself ran the multiplex PCR reads through MiXCR, one entry per CDR3 protein. The table lists about 220,000 distinct CDR3 sequences, around a fifth of them singletons, with approximately 40% in the top ten. The sample comprised peripheral blood. The sequence derives from a woman aged 45 to 65 with Graves' ophthalmopathy.

The CDR3 DNA is TGTGCCAGCAGAAAAACAGAGACCCAGTACTTC. Protein sequence: CASRKTETQYF. The V gene is TRBV6-1, the J gene TRBJ2-5; D gene ambiguous. Per the germline V gene, CDR1 is MNHNS and CDR2 is SASEGT. The CDR3 runs to 11 residues. Trimming removed 6 bases from V and 4 bases from J, with 6 bases in between.